Shown below are 32 T cell receptor beta chains from a single sample sequenced in a study of cytomegalovirus exposure and HLA in healthy donors. The PCR made use of 60 Vbeta and 13 Jbeta primers. Using immunoSEQ multiplex PCR, the repertoire was profiled, and TCRdb retains in-frame clones only, with some absent. Among about 140,000 clones, over 65% were seen once, and the ten largest hold 1.6%. The sequenced sample was PBMCs. The receptors originated from a woman between 25 and 40 years old in good health and CMV-seronegative.

This clone was counted only a few times. The V and J genes are TRBV9 and TRBJ2-2; D is perhaps TRBD1 (6 bases). CDR3 length: 16 amino acids. Germline CDR1 is SGDLS and CDR2 is YYNGEE. V was pared by 1 base and J by 1 base, with 11 bases between. In DNA form, the CDR3 reads TGTGCCAGCAGCGTACAAAAAGGGGGGAACACCGGGGAGCTGTTTTTT. This translates into CASSVQKGGNTGELFF.

The chain couples TRBV10-3 to TRBJ2-5, with TRBD1 matching 9 bases. The assigned J gene may be wrong: the sequence end matches TRBJ2-7 better. CDR3 length: 14 amino acids. Germline lookup yields CDR1 ENHRY and CDR2 SYGVKD. The chain's CDR3 is CAIRGTGPGYEQYF. The CDR3 nucleotides are TGTGCCATCAGGGGGACAGGGCCTGGGTACGAGCAGTACTTC.

This clone is medium-sized within its sample. The chain has TRBV7-9 and TRBJ1-5; D is perhaps TRBD1 (6 bases). Looked up from germline, CDR1 is SEHNR and CDR2 is FQNEAQ (reference sequence). There are 15 residues in the CDR3. V dropped 6 bases and J dropped 5 bases, with 17 bases sitting between them. In DNA, the CDR3 is TGTGCCAGCAGTAGCAGTGGAGGGGGGGATCAGCCCCAGCATTTT. The encoded protein is CASSSSGGGDQPQHF.

J is TRBJ2-7 and V is TRBV2, with 13 bases identical to TRBD2. Germline CDR1 SNHLY, CDR2 FYNNEI. V shed 3 bases and J 7 bases; nucleotides not matched to a gene: 6. This CDR3 region has 15 residues. CDR3 nucleotide sequence: TGTGCCAGCAGTGATCAGGGACTAGCGGGAAGTGAGCAGTACTTC. This codes for CASSDQGLAGSEQYF.

The V and J genes are TRBV7-2 and TRBJ2-5; 8 bases match TRBD2. This CDR3 is 15 amino acids long. Germline V lookup: CDR1 SGHTA, CDR2 FQGNSA. V gave up 4 bases and J gave up 5 bases; unmatched junction bases: 9. The CDR3 reads CASSSGGAGGETQYF. The CDR3 nucleotides read TGTGCCAGCAGCTCCGGGGGCGCGGGAGGTGAGACCCAGTACTTC.

Concerning this clone: This sample includes further DNA sequences coding for the same CDR3. This chain joins TRBV18 and TRBJ2-7; D might be TRBD1 (5 bases). The CDR3 length is 14 residues. V dropped 3 bases and J dropped 2 bases, with 11 bases sitting between them. Germline V gene sequence: CDR1 KGHSH, CDR2 LQKENI. CDR3 nucleotide sequence: TGTGCCAGCTCACCTAGGCAGGGTACCTACGAGCAGTACGTC. Amino acid sequence: CASSPRQGTYEQYV.

The chain recombines TRBV19 with TRBJ2-1; 12 nucleotides align to TRBD2. This CDR3 contains 15 residues. CDR1 is LNHDA and CDR2 is SQIVND in the germline V gene (reference sequence). After removal of 8 bases from V and 5 bases from J, the junction contained 7 bases not matched to a gene. The CDR3 DNA follows: TGTGCCAGTGAAACTGGACTAGCGGGGAACAATGAGCAGTTCTTC. This sequence encodes CASETGLAGNNEQFF.

This chain uses TRBV9 with TRBJ2-1; perhaps TRBD1 as D (5 bases). The germline V and J ends were trimmed by 0 bases and 8 bases, with 21 bases remaining between them. CDR1 SGDLS and CDR2 YYNGEE come from the germline V gene. CDR3 size: 17 residues. The CDR3, as DNA: TGTGCCAGCAGCGTAGGTGGCGGCAGGGAATTATTATATGAGCAGTTCTTC. Translating it yields CASSVGGGRELLYEQFF.

Details on this clone: One end of the junction varies from germline; a read error may be responsible. The chain links TRBV18 to TRBJ2-3; 7 bases are shared with TRBD2. The germline CDR1 and CDR2 sequences are KGHSH and LQKENI. This CDR3 region has 16 residues. CDR3 loop: CASSPLEGGPADTRYF. The CDR3 DNA reads TGTGCCAGCTCACCATTGGAGGGAGGGCCCGCAGATACGCGGTATTTT.

This clone was counted only a few times. The chain links TRBV5-6 to TRBJ2-1; 8 nucleotides align to TRBD1. Germline CDR1 is SGHDT and CDR2 is YYEEEE. Trimming cost V 6 bases and J 1 base; bases outside gene matches: 3. The CDR3 has 14 residues. CDR3 sequence (DNA): TGTGCCAGCACCAGACAGGGGTCCTACAATGAGCAGTTCTTC. Residues: CASTRQGSYNEQFF. Based on the CDR3 plus reference TRBV5-6 and TRBJ2-1, the full variable domain is DAGVTQSPTHLIKTRGQQVTLRCSPKSGHDTVSWYQQALGQGPQFIFQYYEEEERQRGNFPDRFSGHQFPNYSSELNVNALLLGDSALYLCASTRQGSYNEQFFGPGTRLTVL.

The chain is built from TRBV5-1 and TRBJ1-2; 8 positions agree with TRBD1. This CDR3 has 17 residues. Unmatched junction bases numbered 10, after V lost 3 bases and J lost 0 bases. CDR1 and CDR2 from the germline V gene are SGHRS and YFSETQ. In DNA form, the CDR3 reads TGCGCCAGCAGCTCGGGATCTTCGACAGGGGCTAACTATGGCTACACCTTC. The encoded protein is CASSSGSSTGANYGYTF. The variable domain in full, completed from reference TRBV5-1 and TRBJ1-2, reads KAGVTQTPRYLIKTRGQQVTLSCSPISGHRSVSWYQQTPGQGLQFLFEYFSETQRNKGNFPGRFSGRQFSNSRSEMNVSTLELGDSALYLCASSSGSSTGANYGYTFGSGTRLTVV.

For the CDR3, the DNA is TGTGCCAGCATCCCCAGCGGGCCGGGGTCCTACGAGCAGTACGTC. As protein: CASIPSGPGSYEQYV. This chain uses TRBV7-6 with TRBJ2-7; tentatively, D is TRBD2 (6 bases). The CDR3 totals 15 residues. CDR1 and CDR2 (germline): SGHVS, FNYEAQ. Between the trimmed V and J ends, which lost 7 bases and 1 base, there was a span of 17 bases.

The V gene is TRBV7-3, the J gene TRBJ2-3; 10 nucleotides agree with TRBD2. The germline CDR1 and CDR2 sequences are SGHTA and FQGTGA. There are 16 residues in the CDR3. V dropped 5 bases and J dropped 5; count of bases not matched to a gene: 10. The CDR3 is CASSPQRGGPEDTQYF. In nucleotides, the CDR3 is TGTGCCAGCAGCCCTCAGCGGGGGGGTCCTGAAGATACGCAGTATTTT.

This clone is a singleton in its sample. Written as DNA, the CDR3 is TGTGCCAGCAGTTACGGAGGGAACCAAGAGACCCAGTACTTC. Its protein product is CASSYGGNQETQYF. The rearrangement links TRBV6-6 to TRBJ2-5; D is perhaps TRBD2 (6 bases). Trimming pared 2 bases from V and 0 bases from J, leaving 7 bases between. CDR3 size: 14 residues. Germline CDR1 and CDR2: MNHNY and SVGAGI (reference sequence).

V gene TRBV28 combines with J gene TRBJ2-7; D gene unclear. V gave up 3 bases and J gave up 3 bases, with 15 bases separating them. The CDR3 is 15 residues long. Germline V CDR1 and CDR2: MDHEN, SYDVKM. In DNA, the CDR3 is TGTGCCAGCAGTTTGGGTCAGGCGACAATCTACGAGCAGTACTTC. Translating gives CASSLGQATIYEQYF.

This clone has just one count. The CDR3 reads CASSVGAGTMNTEAFF. CDR3 in DNA: TGTGCCAGCAGCGTAGGGGCAGGGACAATGAACACTGAAGCTTTCTTT. The chain is built from TRBV9 and TRBJ1-1; D may be TRBD1 (6 bases). Germline V gene sequence: CDR1 SGDLS, CDR2 YYNGEE. Trimming shortened V by 0 bases and J by 0 bases, and 12 bases separated the two germline ends. The CDR3 is 16 amino acids.

This clone was detected a few times. CDR3 DNA sequence: TGCGCCAGCAGCAACCGGGACTTAGACTCCTACGAGCAGTACTTC. Its translation: CASSNRDLDSYEQYF. The chain has TRBV5-1 and TRBJ2-7, with D tentatively TRBD2 (6 bases). The CDR3 sequence is 15 residues long. Looked up from germline, CDR1 is SGHRS and CDR2 is YFSETQ. Trimming took 4 bases from V and 0 from J, leaving 14 bases between them.

This chain links TRBV28 with TRBJ1-1; D may be TRBD1 (6 bases). The CDR3 is 15 residues long. Germline CDR1 MDHEN, CDR2 SYDVKM. Trimming took off 3 bases at V and 0 bases at J, with 11 bases between the two ends. The CDR3 here is CASSFTGSLNTEAFF. Written as DNA, the CDR3 is TGTGCCAGCAGTTTTACAGGGAGCCTGAACACTGAAGCTTTCTTT. The complete variable domain, with remaining parts taken from reference TRBV28 and TRBJ1-1, reads DVKVTQSSRYLVKRTGEKVFLECVQDMDHENMFWYRQDPGLGLRLIYFSYDVKMKEKGDIPEGYSVSREKKERFSLILESASTNQTSMYLCASSFTGSLNTEAFFGQGTRLTVV.

This chain uses TRBV30 with TRBJ1-4, with a weak D call TRBD1 (5 bases). V was shortened by 3 bases and J by 7 bases, with 24 bases between the two germline ends. Germline lookup yields CDR1 GTSNPN and CDR2 SVGIG (reference sequence). This CDR3 has 17 amino acids. CDR3 amino acids: CAWSVNLLRGNGEKLFF. The CDR3 DNA is TGTGCCTGGAGCGTGAACCTACTCCGGGGGAACGGTGAAAAACTGTTTTTT. Full variable domain (rest looked up from reference TRBV30 and TRBJ1-4): SQTIHQWPATLVQPVGSPLSLECTVEGTSNPNLYWYRQAAGRGLQLLFYSVGIGQISSEVPQNLSASRPQDRQFILSSKKLLLSDSGFYLCAWSVNLLRGNGEKLFFGSGTQLSVL.

The genes are TRBV5-1 and TRBJ2-3; TRBD2 aligns across 11 bases. V dropped 5 bases and J dropped 14; count of bases not matched to a gene: 13. This CDR3 has 14 residues. Germline CDR1 SGHRS, CDR2 YFSETQ. In nucleotides, the CDR3 is TGCGCCAGCAGGACCGGGACTAGCGGCTTTCCGGGGTATTTT. It translates to CASRTGTSGFPGYF.

The chain has TRBV7-3 and TRBJ2-7; TRBD1 agrees at 7 bases. Trimming removed 8 bases from V and 6 bases from J; junction bases left unmatched: 13. CDR1 is SGHTA and CDR2 is FQGTGA in the germline V gene. This CDR3 has 14 residues. Here the CDR3 DNA reads TGTGCCAGCGTACGACAGGGTGGAGTCTCCGAGCAGTACTTC. It translates to CASVRQGGVSEQYF.

This clone was counted only a few times. The germline gene is not matched at one end of the junction; a read error may be the cause. This chain uses TRBV5-3 with TRBJ2-1; no firm D call. TRBV5-3 is identified as an open reading frame with a role that is uncertain. This CDR3 is 13 amino acids long. CDR3 amino acids: CARSASVDGEEFF. CDR3 DNA: TGTGCCAGAAGCGCCTCCGTGGATGGTGAGGAGTTCTTC.

V and J are TRBV4-1 and TRBJ1-1; no clear D gene. With 0 bases removed from V and 10 bases from J, the gap between germline ends came to 6 bases. The length of the CDR3 is 11 residues. CDR1 and CDR2 from the germline V gene are MGHRA and YSYEKL. The CDR3 region has the DNA TGCGCCAGCAGCCAAGATGGAGGAGCTTTCTTT. Protein product: CASSQDGGAFF.

The chain couples TRBV7-9 to TRBJ1-4; D gene unclear. V was pared by 5 bases and J by 0 bases, with 10 bases between. Germline lookup yields CDR1 SEHNR and CDR2 FQNEAQ (reference sequence). CDR3 length: 15 amino acids. Here the CDR3 reads CASSPPLTTNEKLFF. CDR3 sequence (DNA): TGTGCCAGCAGCCCCCCCCTTACAACTAATGAAAAACTGTTTTTT. Full variable domain (outside the CDR3, taken from reference TRBV7-9 and TRBJ1-4): DTGVSQNPRHKITKRGQNVTFRCDPISEHNRLYWYRQTLGQGPEFLTYFQNEAQLEKSRLLSDRFSAERPKGSFSTLEIQRTEQGDSAMYLCASSPPLTTNEKLFFGSGTQLSVL.

This clone was detected only once. CDR3 region: CASSALPGQSTDTQYF. Written as DNA, the CDR3 is TGTGCCAGCAGCGCGCTTCCGGGACAGAGCACAGATACGCAGTATTTT. V is TRBV9 and J is TRBJ2-3; 7 positions agree with TRBD1. CDR1 is SGDLS, CDR2 YYNGEE, per germline. Losses at the gene ends were 3 bases for V and 0 bases for J; bases not matched to a gene: 7. This CDR3 is built from 16 residues.

The rearrangement joins TRBV5-1 to TRBJ1-3; possible D gene TRBD1, 6 bases. Per germline, CDR1 SGHRS and CDR2 YFSETQ. The ends were cut back, 5 bases at V and 9 bases at J, with 21 bases in the middle. This CDR3 spans 15 amino acids. The DNA for the CDR3 is TGCGCCAGCAGACGAAATCGGGACACCATCGGCACCATATATTTT. Protein: CASRRNRDTIGTIYF.

DNA of the CDR3: TGCGCCAGCAGCTTGGGACTTTCCACAGATACGCAGTATTTT. Translating gives CASSLGLSTDTQYF. The chain is built from TRBV4-1 and TRBJ2-3; D might be TRBD2 (6 bases). Trimming shortened V by 5 bases and J by 2 bases, and 11 bases separated the two germline ends. Germline V lookup: CDR1 MGHRA, CDR2 YSYEKL. This CDR3 is built from 14 residues.

This chain uses TRBV10-3 with TRBJ2-3, with TRBD2 matching over 13 bases. The CDR3 has 17 residues. The V gene end was trimmed by 6 bases and the J gene end by 1 base; junction bases not matched to a gene: 7. Germline V gives CDR1 ENHRY, CDR2 SYGVKD. The CDR3 region has the DNA TGTGCCATCAGCAACAACGGACTAGCGGGAGGCACAGATACGCAGTATTTT. Amino acids: CAISNNGLAGGTDTQYF.

The chain links TRBV5-1 to TRBJ1-2; D is ambiguous. The V end lost 0 bases, the J end lost 0 bases, and 6 bases lay between the germline ends. CDR1 and CDR2 from the germline V gene are SGHRS and YFSETQ. The CDR3 loop spans 14 amino acids. CDR3 in amino acids: CASSLGQANYGYTF. In nucleotides, the CDR3 is TGCGCCAGCAGCTTGGGGCAGGCTAACTATGGCTACACCTTC.

V gene TRBV15 combines with J gene TRBJ1-1; D is perhaps TRBD1 (5 bases). This CDR3 has 15 residues. Germline loops: CDR1 LNHNV, CDR2 YYDKDF (reference sequence). Between the trimmed V and J ends, which lost 0 bases and 1 base, there was a span of 9 bases. Here the CDR3 DNA reads TGTGCCACCAGCAGAGATTATGGGGCGAACACTGAAGCTTTCTTT. Amino acid sequence: CATSRDYGANTEAFF. Combining the CDR3 with reference TRBV15 and TRBJ1-1 gives the whole variable domain DAMVIQNPRYQVTQFGKPVTLSCSQTLNHNVMYWYQQKSSQAPKLLFHYYDKDFNNEADTPDNFQSRRPNTSFCFLDIRSPGLGDTAMYLCATSRDYGANTEAFFGQGTRLTVV.

The chain carries TRBV5-6 and TRBJ2-7, with 7 nucleotides matching TRBD1. The CDR3 runs 15 residues. V dropped 4 bases and J dropped 2; count of bases not matched to a gene: 9. Germline V gene data show CDR1 as SGHDT and CDR2 as YYEEEE. CDR3 DNA sequence: TGTGCCAGCAGCCCCCGGGACAGAAAGGCCTACGAGCAGTACTTC. Translating gives CASSPRDRKAYEQYF.

DNA for the CDR3: TGTGCCAGCAGCGTAGGATACGCAGGGGATGAAAAACTGTTTTTT. It specifies CASSVGYAGDEKLFF. The chain uses TRBV9 and TRBJ1-4; tentative D call: TRBD1 (6 bases). Germline-derived CDR1 and CDR2 are SGDLS and YYNGEE. V was pared by 0 bases and J by 6 bases, with 12 bases between. This CDR3 is 15 amino acids long.